This TCR beta chain is from a study of blood T cells in healthy people across ages. Next came a second PCR, run for about 6 to 12 cycles, which used a sample-barcoded 5' primer along with a J-beta primer mix. The study obtained at least 3 million CDR3-containing paired-end reads from every sample. MiXCR, applied by TCRdb to the 5' RACE reads, yields one record per CDR3 protein. The sample lists 650,000 to 1,000,000 distinct CDR3 sequences, around 34% occurring once. In its sample, this clonotype was seen a few times. The target antigen is unknown. General study results and limits: There was no known CMV status for donors, so expanded clonotype changes were possibly confounded.

CDR1 is SNHLY, CDR2 FYNNEI, per germline. The trim removed 2 bases at V and 0 bases at J, leaving 10 bases unmatched. The length of the CDR3 is 17 residues. This chain connects TRBV2 to TRBJ2-7; 7 bases align to TRBD2. This receptor was taken from a man between 18 and 29 years old in good health. The source material was blood. The CDR3 bases are TGTGCCAGCAGTGAATCAGCGTGGGGGGGGAGCTCCTACGAGCAGTACTTC. Translated, it gives CASSESAWGGSSYEQYF.